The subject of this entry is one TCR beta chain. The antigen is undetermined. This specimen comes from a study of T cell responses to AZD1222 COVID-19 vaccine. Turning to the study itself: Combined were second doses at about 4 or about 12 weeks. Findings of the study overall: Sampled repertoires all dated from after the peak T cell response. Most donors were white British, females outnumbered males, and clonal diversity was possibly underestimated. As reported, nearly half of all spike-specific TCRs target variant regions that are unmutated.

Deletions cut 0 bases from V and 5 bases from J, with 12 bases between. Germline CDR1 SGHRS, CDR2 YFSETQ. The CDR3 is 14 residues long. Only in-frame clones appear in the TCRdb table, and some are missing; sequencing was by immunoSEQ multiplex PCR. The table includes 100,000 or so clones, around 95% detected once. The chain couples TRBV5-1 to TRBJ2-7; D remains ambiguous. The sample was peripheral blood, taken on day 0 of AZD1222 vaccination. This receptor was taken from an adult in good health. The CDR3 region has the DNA TGCGCCAGCAGCTTGGGGCTAGTTACCAACGAGCAGTACTTC. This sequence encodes CASSLGLVTNEQYF.